Listed below are T cell receptor beta chains from one sample, sequenced in a study of T cells after yellow fever vaccination. Using its own MiXCR run on the 5' RACE reads, TCRdb lists one record per CDR3 protein. Of around 340,000 distinct CDR3 sequences listed, 12% are singletons. The sequences come from CD4+ T cells sorted from PBMCs, collected 15 days after the yellow fever booster vaccination. The receptors here all came from a man between 18 and 29 years old who received the YFV17D yellow fever vaccine. CDR3s include the opening cysteine and the closing phenylalanine or tryptophan. The D gene is left open where the match is weak. Clone size is not always given. Where it is, it says once, few, many or a class for expanded clones.

>TRBD1|15|TRBV7-3|few|TRBJ2-3
CASSRTGVGTDTQYF
TGTGCCAGCAGCCGGACAGGGGTCGGCACAGATACGCAGTATTTT
>.|14|TRBV21-1|few|TRBJ1-3
CASSSPQGGNTIYF
TGTGCCAGCAGCTCCCCTCAAGGGGGAAACACCATATATTTT
>TRBD1|15|TRBV5-8|.|TRBJ1-1
CASSFRGNGNTEAFF
TGTGCCAGCAGCTTCAGGGGGAATGGGAACACTGAAGCTTTCTTT
>TRBD1|15|TRBV10-3|.|TRBJ1-2
CAITMGQGINSGYTF
TGTGCCATCACTATGGGACAGGGGATTAACTCTGGCTACACCTTC
>.|14|TRBV7-8|.|TRBJ1-6
CASRAGLGNSPLHF
TGTGCCAGCAGGGCGGGACTGGGGAATTCACCCCTCCACTTT
>TRBD1|18|TRBV20-1|.|TRBJ2-3
CSASGRTGTGGWADTQYF
TGCAGTGCTAGTGGTCGAACCGGAACAGGGGGCTGGGCAGATACGCAGTATTTT
>.|13|TRBV6-6|.|TRBJ2-3
CASSYSRLDTQYF
TGTGCCAGCAGTTACTCGAGGCTAGATACGCAGTATTTT
>.|14|TRBV11-2|.|TRBJ1-6
CASSPGLPNSPLHF
TGTGCCAGCAGCCCCGGTTTGCCCAATTCACCCCTCCACTTT
>.|13|TRBV9|.|TRBJ1-2
CASSVDRSYGYTF
TGTGCCAGCAGCGTAGACCGGAGCTATGGCTACACCTTC
>.|13|TRBV5-1|few|TRBJ1-5
CASSVSPGQPQHF
TGCGCCAGCAGCGTGTCCCCCGGTCAGCCCCAGCATTTT
>.|16|TRBV11-2|.|TRBJ2-3
CASSLGAGGGTDTQYF
TGTGCCAGCAGCTTAGGGGCAGGAGGGGGCACAGATACGCAGTATTTT
>.|13|TRBV20-1|.|TRBJ2-7
CSASSAGSYEQYF
TGCAGTGCTAGTTCCGCGGGGAGCTACGAGCAGTACTTC
>TRBD2|15|TRBV6-4|.|TRBJ2-3
CASSASGGSTDTQYF
TGTGCCAGCAGTGCCAGCGGGGGTTCCACAGATACGCAGTATTTT
>TRBD2|15|TRBV20-1|.|TRBJ2-3
CSASGGAGKTDTQYF
TGCAGTGCCAGCGGGGGGGCGGGTAAAACAGATACGCAGTATTTT
>TRBD1|14|TRBV6-5|few|TRBJ1-5
CASSSGQGGQPQHF
TGTGCCAGCAGTTCGGGACAGGGAGGTCAGCCCCAGCATTTT
>.|13|TRBV4-3|few|TRBJ1-2
CASRRGINYGYTF
TGCGCCAGCAGACGGGGGATTAACTATGGCTACACCTTC
>.|15|TRBV7-8|.|TRBJ1-4
CASSQLIATNEKLFF
TGTGCCAGCAGCCAACTTATCGCAACTAATGAAAAACTGTTTTTT
>TRBD2|15|TRBV6-2/TRBV6-3|many|TRBJ2-1
CASSYSLAGTNEQFF
TGTGCCAGCAGTTACAGCCTAGCGGGGACCAATGAGCAGTTCTTC
>.|12|TRBV6-2/TRBV6-3|many|TRBJ1-1
CASKDPDTEAFF
TGTGCCAGCAAAGACCCGGACACTGAAGCTTTCTTT
>.|14|TRBV3-1|.|TRBJ2-7
CASSSYSVFGEQYF
TGTGCCAGCAGCTCCTACTCTGTATTCGGAGAGCAGTACTTC
>.|15|TRBV9|few|TRBJ2-7
CASSVGPALGWEQYF
TGTGCCAGCAGCGTAGGGCCTGCCTTGGGGTGGGAGCAGTACTTC
>TRBD2|14|TRBV6-5|few|TRBJ2-7
CASSKGTNSYEQYF
TGTGCCAGCAGTAAAGGGACTAACTCCTACGAGCAGTACTTC
>.|14|TRBV24-1|few|TRBJ1-2
CATSDLVHNYGYTF
TGTGCCACCAGTGATTTGGTTCATAACTATGGCTACACCTTC
>TRBD1|15|TRBV7-3|.|TRBJ2-5
CASSPGTGSSETQYF
TGTGCCAGCAGCCCCGGGACAGGGTCGTCAGAGACCCAGTACTTC
>TRBD2|17|TRBV7-3|.|TRBJ2-5
CASSYPGLATSLQTQYF
TGTGCCAGCAGCTATCCGGGACTAGCGACTTCCTTGCAGACCCAGTACTTC
>.|13|TRBV7-2|.|TRBJ1-2
CASSFRGGYGYTF
TGTGCCAGCAGCTTCCGGGGGGGGTATGGCTACACCTTC
>TRBD1|18|TRBV6-2/TRBV6-3|.|TRBJ2-6
CASSNLGQQFSGANVLTF
TGTGCCAGCAGTAATTTGGGACAGCAGTTTTCTGGGGCCAACGTCCTGACTTTC
>TRBD1|12|TRBV4-3|.|TRBJ1-1
CASSQGTGPAFF
TGCGCCAGCAGCCAAGGGACAGGCCCAGCTTTCTTT
>TRBD1|13|TRBV29-1|.|TRBJ1-2
CSVEEGAGYGYTF
TGCAGCGTTGAGGAGGGGGCAGGCTATGGCTACACCTTC
>TRBD2|15|TRBV6-2/TRBV6-3|.|TRBJ2-3
CASSYLAGASYTQYF
TGTGCCAGCAGTTACCTAGCGGGGGCCTCCTATACGCAGTATTTT
>.|17|TRBV24-1|few|TRBJ2-6
CATSGTVGEAGANVLTF
TGTGCCACCAGTGGTACGGTAGGGGAAGCTGGGGCCAACGTCCTGACTTTC
>TRBD2|14|TRBV27|few|TRBJ2-5
CASSDGGFSETQYF
TGTGCCAGCTCCGACGGGGGGTTTTCAGAGACCCAGTACTTC
>.|16|TRBV6-2/TRBV6-3|.|TRBJ1-3
CASSLTGDLSGNTIYF
TGTGCCAGCAGTTTGACCGGGGACCTCTCTGGAAACACCATATATTTT
>TRBD1|14|TRBV6-2/TRBV6-3|.|TRBJ2-7
CASSYDRAWYEQYF
TGTGCCAGCAGTTACGACAGGGCCTGGTACGAGCAGTACTTC
>TRBD2|13|TRBV14|few|TRBJ2-1
CASSQSSGGEQFF
TGTGCCAGCAGCCAGTCTTCGGGAGGTGAGCAGTTCTTC